These 8 T cell receptor beta chains share one sample of origin, sequenced in a study of PD-1 blockade in mismatch repair-deficient tumors listed by TCRdb under 2017. Library method: the immunoSEQ multiplex PCR assay. TCRdb obtained this table from immuneACCESS and retained in-frame rearrangements with V and J assigned. These tables miss some clones; where compared with another copy, unresolved V genes account for less than half of the shortfall, and the remainder is unexplained. The sample records 35,000 to 45,000 clones, roughly 85% of which are singletons. In total, the top ten clones hold about 4% of the sample. The sequences come from peripheral blood, collected approximately 1.5 years after starting pembrolizumab. These TCRs come from an adult with mismatch repair-deficient cancer.

V and J are TRBV19 and TRBJ2-3; D tentatively fits TRBD1 or TRBD2 (5 bases each). The CDR3 is 12 amino acids. Trimming left V 5 bases short and J 4 bases short, with 7 bases between. Germline V gene data show CDR1 as LNHDA and CDR2 as SQIVND (reference sequence). The DNA for the CDR3 is TGTGCCAGTAGTGGGGGTTCAGATACGCAGTATTTT. Translating it yields CASSGGSDTQYF.

The chain employs TRBV2 and TRBJ2-7, with 11 bases that match TRBD1. There are 14 residues in the CDR3. CDR1 is SNHLY, CDR2 FYNNEI, per germline. J lost 3 bases, V lost 6 bases, and 4 bases had no gene match. DNA for the CDR3: TGTGCCAGCAGCGCCGGGACAGGGGGCTACGAGCAGTACTTC. Its protein is CASSAGTGGYEQYF.

The genes are TRBV29-1 and TRBJ1-1, with TRBD1 matching over 9 bases. The V gene end was trimmed by 7 bases and the J gene end by 1 base; junction bases not matched to a gene: 4. Germline CDR1 is SQVTM and CDR2 is ANQGSEA. There are 13 residues in the CDR3. CDR3 DNA sequence: TGCAGCGCCAGGGGACAGGGGAACACTGAAGCTTTCTTT. Its translation is CSARGQGNTEAFF.

The chain is built from TRBV5-5 and TRBJ1-1; tentatively, D is TRBD1 (5 bases). Germline loops: CDR1 SGHKS, CDR2 YYEKEE (reference sequence). V lost 3 bases to trimming and J lost 3 bases, with 12 bases between them. The length of the CDR3 is 14 residues. The CDR3 DNA reads TGTGCCAGCAGCTGGGGGAGTAGGGACACTGAAGCTTTCTTT. Its protein is CASSWGSRDTEAFF.

The J gene is TRBJ1-2, the V gene TRBV7-8; D not resolved. CDR1 and CDR2 (germline): SGHVS, FQNEAQ. The CDR3 length is 14 residues. V was clipped by 1 base and J by 0 bases, with 6 bases between them. The chain's CDR3 is CASSLGEANYGYTF. The CDR3 DNA reads as TGTGCCAGCAGCTTAGGGGAGGCTAACTATGGCTACACCTTC.

The chain links TRBV29-1 to TRBJ1-1; a possible D gene is TRBD1 (5 bases). Germline V gene lookup returns CDR1 SQVTM and CDR2 ANQGSEA. CDR3 length: 11 amino acids. Trimming cost V 4 bases and J 8 bases, with 11 bases left between them. The CDR3 region is CSVGGSLEAFF. DNA of the CDR3: TGCAGCGTTGGGGGGAGCCTAGAAGCTTTCTTT.

This clone is a singleton in its sample. The chain recombines TRBV27 with TRBJ2-4, with a weak D call TRBD2 (5 bases). The germline CDR1 and CDR2 sequences are MNHEY and SMNVEV (reference sequence). The V end was cut by 5 bases, the J end by 0 bases, with 14 bases between. The CDR3 consists of 16 residues. CDR3 protein: CASSPRDLIAKNIQYF. DNA for the CDR3: TGTGCCAGCAGTCCGAGGGATCTGATAGCCAAAAACATTCAGTACTTC.

The CDR3 sequence: CASSLILAGSETQYF. In DNA, the CDR3 is TGTGCCAGCAGCTTAATTCTAGCGGGAAGTGAGACCCAGTACTTC. The rearrangement joins TRBV7-6 to TRBJ2-5; 9 nucleotides agree with TRBD2. V dropped 2 bases and J dropped 5; count of bases not matched to a gene: 6. The CDR3 runs to 15 residues. In germline, CDR1 is SGHVS, CDR2 FNYEAQ.